A single TCR beta chain is shown here with its context. Per the original methods: From reference gene primer amplification, estimates of nucleated cell counts were derived. Method: immunoSEQ multiplex PCR; TCRdb's copy keeps in-frame clones and lacks some. V and J calls and clone size follow that table, whereas D and trimming were derived from the DNA. The sample has about 200,000 clones; 76% are singletons. Those who participated ranged in age from about 18 to 89 years and resided in about two dozen US areas. This sample is drawn from a study of blood T cell repertoires in COVID-19. Background on the study: PBMCs, B-cell-depleted T cells, or T cells were the source of the cDNA or gDNA that made up the material.

This sequence originates from a woman between 45 and 60 years old with acute COVID-19. Sequencing was performed on PBMCs or T cells enriched from blood (not recorded which).

The CDR3 sequence: CASSSGGAGETQYF. DNA of the CDR3: TGCGCCAGCAGCTCGGGGGGGGCCGGGGAGACCCAGTACTTC. This chain connects TRBV5-1 to TRBJ2-5, with 8 nucleotides matching TRBD2. The CDR3 is made up of 14 amino acids. Trimming at V came to 3 bases and at J to 5 bases, leaving 6 bases not matched to a gene. The germline gives CDR1 SGHRS, CDR2 YFSETQ.